The rows below give T cell receptor beta chains drawn from one sample of a study of cytomegalovirus exposure and HLA in healthy donors. TCRdb keeps only in-frame clones here, not all; method: immunoSEQ multiplex PCR. The sample includes 100,000 to 140,000 clones, over 60% of them seen just once. The sample taken for sequencing was PBMCs. The receptors originated from a male donor in good health and CMV-seronegative. Both conserved end residues are part of each CDR3. The D gene is left open where the match is weak. A clone size is listed for some rows: how often the clone was seen (once, few, many), or a class if it is expanded.

J gene | clone size | D gene | V gene | CDR3 protein | CDR3 DNA
TRBJ1-1 | NA | NA | TRBV18 | CASSPGRQTNTEAFF | TGTGCCAGCTCACCAGGGCGACAAACGAACACTGAAGCTTTCTTT
TRBJ2-3 | once | NA | TRBV5-4 | CASSLSLDKLDTQYF | TGTGCCAGCAGCTTGAGTTTGGACAAACTGGATACGCAGTATTTT
TRBJ2-5 | NA | NA | TRBV11-3 | CASSLGGSGGQETQYF | TGTGCCAGCAGCCTCGGAGGGAGCGGAGGCCAAGAGACCCAGTACTTC
TRBJ2-7 | NA | TRBD1 | TRBV29-1 | CSAKTGTGIIYEQYF | TGCAGCGCCAAAACCGGGACAGGGATCATCTACGAGCAGTACTTC
TRBJ2-3 | NA | NA | TRBV2 | CASSVQGSSTDTQYF | TGTGCCAGCAGTGTGCAGGGTTCTAGCACAGATACGCAGTATTTT
TRBJ2-7 | NA | NA | TRBV12-5 | CASGLVREGIVEQYF | TGTGCTAGTGGTTTGGTACGGGAAGGGATTGTCGAGCAGTACTTC
TRBJ2-5 | NA | NA | TRBV7-2 | CASSALLGSEVTQYF | TGTGCCAGCAGCGCCCTCCTCGGGTCGGAGGTGACCCAGTACTTC
TRBJ2-7 | NA | NA | TRBV2 | CASTQASHYEQYF | TGTGCCAGCACCCAAGCTAGCCACTACGAGCAGTACTTC
TRBJ2-3 | NA | NA | TRBV29-1 | CSSGFSTDTQYF | TGCAGCTCAGGGTTTAGCACAGATACGCAGTATTTT
TRBJ2-2 | few | TRBD2 | TRBV7-2 | CASSWTSNTGELFF | TGTGCCAGCAGCTGGACTAGCAACACCGGGGAGCTGTTTTTT
TRBJ2-5 | once | NA | TRBV6-5 | CASSGGRSGETQYF | TGTGCCAGCAGTGGGGGCAGGTCAGGAGAGACCCAGTACTTC
TRBJ1-1 | NA | TRBD1 | TRBV4-2 | CASSQTGTGGGGAFF | TGTGCCAGCAGCCAAACCGGGACAGGGGGTGGGGGAGCTTTCTTT
TRBJ2-5 | few | TRBD2 | TRBV6-1 | CASRWTSGSQETQYF | TGTGCCAGCAGATGGACTAGCGGGAGCCAAGAGACCCAGTACTTC
TRBJ1-3 | NA | NA | TRBV14 | CASSQDALTGNTIYF | TGTGCCAGCAGCCAAGATGCACTTACTGGAAACACCATATATTTT
TRBJ1-1 | NA | NA | TRBV27 | CASRLGVGTNTEAFF | TGTGCCAGCAGGTTGGGTGTGGGCACGAACACTGAAGCTTTCTTT
TRBJ2-7 | NA | NA | TRBV5-8 | CASSWGQVNEQYF | TGTGCCAGCAGCTGGGGGCAGGTGAACGAGCAGTACTTC
TRBJ2-7 | NA | TRBD1 | TRBV15 | CATSRIGQVYEQYF | TGTGCCACCAGCAGGATAGGACAGGTCTACGAGCAGTACTTC
TRBJ1-2 | NA | NA | TRBV5-4 | CASSGGNYYGYTF | TGTGCCAGCAGCGGGGGGAACTACTATGGCTACACCTTC
TRBJ1-1 | NA | NA | TRBV25-1 | CASSDRSNTEAFF | TGTGCCAGCAGTGACAGATCGAACACTGAAGCTTTCTTT
TRBJ2-5 | NA | TRBD2 | TRBV10-3 | CAISETSGRGETQYF | TGTGCCATCAGTGAGACTAGCGGGAGAGGGGAGACCCAGTACTTC
TRBJ1-1 | NA | NA | TRBV11-3 | CASSWGQGNDEAFF | TGTGCCAGCAGCTGGGGGCAGGGGAACGATGAAGCTTTCTTT
TRBJ1-4 | NA | TRBD1 | TRBV6-5 | CASSQRGTGGGKLFF | TGTGCCAGCTCACAGAGGGGGACAGGGGGCGGAAAACTGTTTTTT
TRBJ2-7 | NA | TRBD2 | TRBV12-5 | CASGGRLAGDSEQYF | TGTGCTAGTGGTGGACGACTAGCGGGAGACTCCGAGCAGTACTTC
TRBJ2-5 | NA | NA | TRBV18 | CASSYRGLADQETQYF | TGTGCCAGCTCCTACCGGGGGCTAGCGGACCAAGAGACCCAGTACTTC
TRBJ1-1 | NA | TRBD1 | TRBV5-1 | CASSLRQGNTEAFF | TGCGCCAGCAGCTTACGACAGGGGAACACTGAAGCTTTCTTT
TRBJ2-1 | NA | NA | TRBV7-3 | CASSLGPGERGQFF | TGTGCCAGCAGCTTAGGGCCGGGGGAAAGGGGGCAGTTCTTC
TRBJ2-2 | NA | NA | TRBV27 | CASSSLGHFNTGELFF | TGTGCCAGCAGTTCCTTGGGACACTTTAACACCGGGGAGCTGTTTTTT
TRBJ2-2 | NA | NA | TRBV7-2 | CASSFPSDTGELFF | TGTGCCAGCAGCTTCCCCAGCGACACCGGGGAGCTGTTTTTT
TRBJ1-1 | NA | NA | TRBV30 | CAWEPTEETWRYGTEAFF | TGTGCCTGGGAACCGACAGAGGAAACTTGGCGGTACGGCACTGAAGCTTTCTTT
TRBJ2-1 | NA | TRBD2 | TRBV6-5 | CASSYSPGLAGGEQFF | TGTGCCAGCAGTTATAGCCCCGGACTAGCGGGTGGTGAGCAGTTCTTC
TRBJ1-5 | NA | NA | TRBV30 | CAWSAVISNQPQHF | TGTGCCTGGAGCGCGGTGATTAGCAATCAGCCCCAGCATTTT
TRBJ1-1 | NA | TRBD1 | TRBV29-1 | CSVRRGRATEAFF | TGCAGCGTTAGGAGGGGGCGGGCAACTGAAGCTTTCTTT
TRBJ2-7 | few | NA | TRBV30 | CAWSAGVGSYEQYF | TGTGCCTGGAGTGCGGGGGTGGGTTCCTACGAGCAGTACTTC
TRBJ2-6 | NA | NA | TRBV5-1 | CASSLMPGTGANVLTF | TGCGCCAGCAGCTTGATGCCAGGGACTGGGGCCAACGTCCTGACTTTC
TRBJ1-4 | NA | NA | TRBV30 | CAWSASPEKLFF | TGTGCCTGGAGTGCGAGCCCTGAAAAACTGTTTTTT
TRBJ1-2 | NA | NA | TRBV5-1 | CASSFSPGLGYTF | TGCGCCAGCAGCTTCAGTCCAGGGCTCGGCTACACCTTC
TRBJ2-1 | NA | NA | TRBV25-1 | CASSESTGRPYNEQFF | TGTGCCAGCAGTGAATCCACAGGGCGACCCTACAATGAGCAGTTCTTC
TRBJ1-4 | few | TRBD1 | TRBV15 | CATSRDRDRVDEKLFF | TGTGCCACCAGCAGAGATAGGGACAGGGTGGATGAAAAACTGTTTTTT
TRBJ1-4 | NA | TRBD1 | TRBV9 | CASSAMGQGNEKLFF | TGTGCCAGCAGCGCCATGGGACAGGGGAATGAAAAACTGTTTTTT
TRBJ2-7 | NA | TRBD1 | TRBV11-2 | CASSLDVQGRYEQYF | TGTGCCAGCAGCTTAGATGTACAGGGGCGTTACGAGCAGTACTTC
TRBJ2-2 | NA | TRBD2 | TRBV27 | CASSSGLAGGLRTGELFF | TGTGCCAGCAGTTCGGGACTAGCGGGAGGGCTGCGAACCGGGGAGCTGTTTTTT
TRBJ2-3 | NA | NA | TRBV6-5 | CASQGSTDTQYF | TGTGCCAGTCAGGGTAGCACAGATACGCAGTATTTT
TRBJ2-7 | NA | NA | TRBV5-8 | CASRNSGPFYEQYF | TGTGCCAGCAGGAATAGCGGACCTTTTTACGAGCAGTACTTC
TRBJ1-1 | NA | TRBD1 | TRBV18 | CASSLNGQGGANTEAFF | TGTGCCAGCTCACTAAATGGACAGGGGGGAGCGAACACTGAAGCTTTCTTT
TRBJ1-1 | few | NA | TRBV2 | CASREARGITEAFF | TGTGCCAGCAGGGAAGCGCGGGGGATCACTGAAGCTTTCTTT
TRBJ1-1 | NA | NA | TRBV28 | CASRLRGMNTEAFF | TGTGCCAGCAGACTCAGGGGAATGAACACTGAAGCTTTCTTT
TRBJ2-6 | few | NA | TRBV27 | CASSRTAPGSGANVLTF | TGTGCCAGCAGCCGGACAGCCCCGGGCTCGGGGGCCAACGTCCTGACTTTC
TRBJ2-7 | NA | TRBD2 | TRBV27 | CASSLAGLAGGLSYEQYF | TGTGCCAGCAGCCTTGCCGGACTAGCGGGAGGTCTCTCCTACGAGCAGTACTTC
TRBJ1-2 | NA | TRBD1 | TRBV6-5 | CASSYRGTGGNYGYTF | TGTGCCAGCAGTTACCGCGGGACAGGGGGAAACTATGGCTACACCTTC
TRBJ2-7 | NA | NA | TRBV5-6 | CASLGGGSPTYEQYF | TGTGCCAGCCTAGGCGGCGGTTCGCCAACCTACGAGCAGTACTTC
TRBJ1-4 | NA | NA | TRBV6-6 | CASIALGGHVEKLFF | TGTGCCAGCATTGCCCTCGGGGGGCATGTTGAAAAACTGTTTTTT
TRBJ1-1 | few | NA | TRBV27 | CASTGLGEATEAFF | TGTGCCAGCACCGGCCTGGGGGAGGCCACTGAAGCTTTCTTT
TRBJ2-7 | once | NA | TRBV19 | CASSIFRDSYEQYF | TGTGCCAGTAGTATATTCAGGGACTCCTACGAGCAGTACTTC
TRBJ2-7 | NA | TRBD2 | TRBV19 | CASSTLAGGWTSYEQYF | TGTGCCAGTAGTACTTTAGCGGGAGGGTGGACGTCCTACGAGCAGTACTTC
TRBJ1-5 | NA | TRBD1 | TRBV7-9 | CASSRGTGGNQPQHF | TGTGCCAGCAGCCGGGGGACAGGAGGCAATCAGCCCCAGCATTTT
TRBJ2-3 | NA | TRBD2 | TRBV6-1 | CASSSRGEADTQYF | TGTGCCAGCAGTTCTCGGGGGGAGGCAGATACGCAGTATTTT
TRBJ2-2 | NA | NA | TRBV30 | CAWSEGVDTGELFF | TGTGCCTGGAGTGAAGGGGTGGACACCGGGGAGCTGTTTTTT
TRBJ2-5 | NA | TRBD2 | TRBV28 | CASSLFRTSGRQQETQYF | TGTGCCAGCAGTTTATTTCGGACTAGCGGGAGGCAGCAAGAGACCCAGTACTTC